One and the same sample provided the 8 T cell receptor beta chains below, sequenced in a study of cytomegalovirus exposure and HLA in healthy donors. PCR amplification relied on 60 Vbeta primers (plus 13 Jbeta primers). The protocol was immunoSEQ multiplex PCR, while the TCRdb copy is restricted to in-frame clones and leaves out a portion. In the table there are some 120,000 clones, 77% of which are singletons. Sequenced sample: PBMCs. These receptors all stem from a woman aged 35 to 49 in good health and CMV-seropositive.

The chain couples TRBV11-2 to TRBJ2-5; D is perhaps TRBD2 (6 bases). Trimming removed 1 base from V and 8 bases from J, with 11 bases in between. The CDR3 spans 13 residues. CDR1 and CDR2 from the germline V gene are SGHAT and FQNNGV. CDR3 nucleotides: TGTGCCAGCAGCTTAGTTCTCGGGAGTACCCAGTACTTC. It yields the protein CASSLVLGSTQYF.

V gene TRBV7-3 combines with J gene TRBJ1-1, with D maybe TRBD1 (6 bases). The CDR3 extends over 13 amino acids. The V and J ends lost 0 bases and 5 bases respectively, with 7 bases between them. Germline values: CDR1 SGHTA, CDR2 FQGTGA. The CDR3 region is CASSLTQGTEAFF. The CDR3 DNA is TGTGCCAGCAGCTTAACTCAGGGGACTGAAGCTTTCTTT.

This chain connects TRBV7-2 to TRBJ2-3; 12 nucleotides line up with TRBD2. Germline-derived CDR1 and CDR2 are SGHTA and FQGNSA. This CDR3 is built from 15 residues. J gave up 9 bases and V 5 bases, and 9 bases lay outside the gene matches. The CDR3 reads CASSPTSGSYTTQYF. For the CDR3, the DNA is TGTGCCAGCAGCCCGACTAGCGGGAGTTACACGACGCAGTATTTT.

The chain uses TRBV19 and TRBJ2-7; D is perhaps TRBD2 (5 bases). The CDR3 length is 13 residues. The V end was cut by 4 bases, the J end by 0 bases, with 7 bases between. CDR1 and CDR2 (germline): LNHDA, SQIVND (reference sequence). In DNA, the CDR3 is TGTGCCAGTAGTACGGGGAGCTCCTACGAGCAGTACTTC. It codes for CASSTGSSYEQYF.

J is TRBJ2-1 and V is TRBV28, with unresolved D. This CDR3 has 11 amino acids. The germline V and J ends were trimmed by 2 bases and 11 bases, with 7 bases remaining between them. Germline CDR1 is MDHEN and CDR2 is SYDVKM. The DNA for the CDR3 is TGTGCCAGCAGTTTAGAACATAAGCAGTTCTTC. Translation gives CASSLEHKQFF.

The chain carries TRBV13 and TRBJ2-5, with 7 positions matching TRBD2. The CDR3 length is 13 residues. Germline trimming cut 5 bases from V and 2 bases from J; bases unmatched to any gene: 2. Germline V gives CDR1 PRHDT, CDR2 FYEKMQ (reference sequence). Here the CDR3 reads CASSRDYQETQYF. In nucleotides, the CDR3 is TGTGCCAGCAGCCGGGACTATCAAGAGACCCAGTACTTC. Based on the CDR3 plus reference TRBV13 and TRBJ2-5, the full variable domain is AAGVIQSPRHLIKEKRETATLKCYPIPRHDTVYWYQQGPGQDPQFLISFYEKMQSDKGSIPDRFSAQQFSDYHSELNMSSLELGDSALYFCASSRDYQETQYFGPGTRLLVL.

Only one count was recorded for this clone. The rearrangement uses TRBV29-1 and TRBJ1-1; 7 nucleotides align to TRBD1. Germline V gives CDR1 SQVTM, CDR2 ANQGSEA. This CDR3 spans 14 amino acids. Trimming removed 6 bases from V and 1 base from J; junction bases left unmatched: 8. Here the CDR3 DNA reads TGCAGCGTCCAGAGGGGACAGTCGAACACTGAAGCTTTCTTT. It yields the protein CSVQRGQSNTEAFF.

The sample holds a few counts of this clone. This sequence joins TRBV11-2 and TRBJ2-7; 9 nucleotides line up with TRBD2. Germline loops: CDR1 SGHAT, CDR2 FQNNGV. With V trimmed by 1 base and J by 4 bases, 5 bases remained unmatched. The CDR3 is made up of 15 amino acids. This CDR3 is CASSLVPSGKYEQYF. For the CDR3, the DNA is TGTGCCAGCAGCTTAGTCCCTAGCGGGAAATACGAGCAGTACTTC.